Presented here are 7 T cell receptor beta chains from one specimen sequenced in a study of blood T cell repertoires in COVID-19 (TCRdb year 2020). Library preparation employed the immunoSEQ multiplex PCR assay. Drawn from immuneACCESS, this table holds only the in-frame rearrangements with V and J called that TCRdb kept. Clones are partly lost; checked studies trace under half to an unresolved V gene and leave the rest unexplained. The table for this sample lists 150,000 to 180,000 clones; 75% to 85% of them were counted only once. The ten largest account for over 0.5% of the sample. The sequencing sample was made of peripheral blood. The receptor source for this set is a man between 60 and 70 years old with acute or convalescent COVID-19.

The V and J genes are TRBV6-5 and TRBJ2-7, with TRBD2 matching 8 bases. The junction had 8 bases not matched to a gene; V was cut back by 2 bases and J by 5 bases. The length of the CDR3 is 15 residues. Germline CDR1 and CDR2: MNHEY and SVGAGI. CDR3 amino acids: CASSYVTGGGHEQYF. The CDR3 coding sequence is TGTGCCAGCAGTTACGTTACGGGAGGGGGGCACGAGCAGTACTTC.

The chain uses TRBV6-5 and TRBJ1-1; 10 bases fit TRBD1. Germline trimming cut 6 bases from V and 6 bases from J; bases unmatched to any gene: 10. Germline CDR1 and CDR2: MNHEY and SVGAGI. This CDR3 has 15 amino acids. CDR3 sequence reads: CASRWGGTGDPEAFF. DNA of the CDR3: TGTGCCAGCAGGTGGGGGGGGACAGGGGATCCTGAAGCTTTCTTT.

A few counts support this clone. The rearrangement links TRBV29-1 to TRBJ2-7, with a weak D call TRBD1 (6 bases). The V gene lost 3 bases and the J gene lost 0 bases, with 12 bases spanning the gap. CDR3 length: 14 amino acids. From germline, CDR1 is SQVTM and CDR2 ANQGSEA. CDR3 nucleotide sequence: TGCAGCGTTGACGCAGGGGAAAGCTCCTACGAGCAGTACTTC. This gives the protein CSVDAGESSYEQYF.

The chain recombines TRBV18 with TRBJ1-5, with D perhaps TRBD1 (5 bases). This CDR3 has 13 amino acids. The germline V and J ends were trimmed by 3 bases and 6 bases, with 9 bases remaining between them. Per the germline V gene, CDR1 is KGHSH and CDR2 is LQKENI. The CDR3 DNA sequence: TGTGCCAGCTCACCGGGGCAGTCTCAGCCCCAGCATTTT. It codes for CASSPGQSQPQHF.

This chain links TRBV9 with TRBJ1-5; 7 bases map to TRBD1. This CDR3 contains 15 residues. CDR1 is SGDLS and CDR2 is YYNGEE in the germline V gene. V was pared by 0 bases and J by 3 bases, with 3 bases of the junction left unmatched. The CDR3 DNA is TGTGCCAGCAGCGTAGCAGGGGGATACAATCAGCCCCAGCATTTT. As protein: CASSVAGGYNQPQHF. The variable domain in full, completed from reference TRBV9 and TRBJ1-5, reads DSGVTQTPKHLITATGQRVTLRCSPRSGDLSVYWYQQSLDQGLQFLIQYYNGEERAKGNILERFSAQQFPDLHSELNLSSLELGDSALYFCASSVAGGYNQPQHFGDGTRLSIL.

The V call is TRBV7-2, the J call TRBJ2-1, with D perhaps matching TRBD2 (6 bases). This CDR3 contains 13 residues. Trimming took off 1 base at V and 8 bases at J, with 9 bases between the two ends. Germline V gives CDR1 SGHTA, CDR2 FQGNSA. DNA for the CDR3: TGTGCCAGCAGCTTAGATCCGGGAGATGAGCAGTTCTTC. This sequence encodes CASSLDPGDEQFF.

This chain's CDR3 is CASSPGTSLADTQYF. Here the CDR3 DNA reads TGCGCCAGCAGCCCCGGGACTAGTTTGGCAGATACGCAGTATTTT. The chain joins TRBV5-1 to TRBJ2-3, with TRBD2 matching 8 bases. With 4 bases clipped from V and 4 bases from J, the junction kept 8 bases outside the gene matches. This CDR3 spans 15 amino acids. Germline CDR1 is SGHRS and CDR2 is YFSETQ.